The next 10 T cell receptor beta chains were all read from a single sample in a study of shared clonotypes between healthy human individuals (dated by TCRdb to 2019 to 2021). The library was produced with the immunoSEQ multiplex PCR assay. Imported from immuneACCESS, the table was reduced by TCRdb to in-frame sequences with V and J called. These copies leave out some clones; in studies compared against another copy, an unresolved V gene accounts for under half, and the cause of the remainder is not known. Within this sample are roughly 1,000,000 clones, with about 80% of them counted one time only. Roughly 0.56% of the sample lies in the top ten. The sample consisted of memory CD4+ T cells from PBMCs. Per the publication, the cell subset or site label means: CD45RA-negative fraction. These receptors were collected from a man aged 18 to 30 in good health. Some clones in this sample may be carry-over from other donors' samples.

Turning to this clone: Within the sample, other DNA sequences also encode this same CDR3. The chain combines TRBV5-1 with TRBJ2-1, with D unclear. Germline CDR1 reads SGHRS; CDR2 reads YFSETQ. The germline V and J ends were trimmed by 0 bases and 5 bases, with 6 bases remaining between them. The CDR3 loop spans 13 amino acids. For the CDR3, the DNA is TGCGCCAGCAGCTTGGCCGGCAACAATGAGCAGTTCTTC. This gives the protein CASSLAGNNEQFF.

This rearrangement joins TRBV7-9 to TRBJ1-2, with no clear D. Germline V lookup: CDR1 SEHNR, CDR2 FQNEAQ (reference sequence). The CDR3 has 14 residues. The V end was cut by 1 base, the J end by 3 bases, with 9 bases between. The DNA for the CDR3 is TGTGCCAGCAGCTTAGTTTTCGGCCACTATGGCTACACCTTC. Amino acid sequence: CASSLVFGHYGYTF.

V and J are TRBV7-6 and TRBJ2-5; TRBD1 matches at 9 bases. The CDR3 loop spans 15 amino acids. Per the germline V gene, CDR1 is SGHVS and CDR2 is FNYEAQ. The junction had 9 bases not matched to a gene; V was cut back by 5 bases and J by 5 bases. The chain's CDR3 is CASSHSGTGLETQYF. CDR3 nucleotide sequence: TGTGCCAGCAGCCACTCCGGGACAGGGTTGGAGACCCAGTACTTC. Looking up the rest from reference TRBV7-6 and TRBJ2-5 gives the full variable domain: GAGVSQSPRYKVTKRGQDVALRCDPISGHVSLYWYRQALGQGPEFLTYFNYEAQQDKSGLPNDRFSAERPEGSISTLTIQRTEQRDSAMYRCASSHSGTGLETQYFGPGTRLLVL.

This chain uses TRBV19 with TRBJ1-2, with D maybe TRBD1 (5 bases). Germline CDR1 is LNHDA and CDR2 is SQIVND (reference sequence). The CDR3 is 19 amino acids. The V end lost 2 bases, the J end lost 0 bases, and 22 bases lay between the germline ends. The CDR3 here is CASSISLPGRRTTNYGYTF. In nucleotides, the CDR3 is TGTGCCAGTAGTATATCACTTCCGGGACGGCGCACTACTAACTATGGCTACACCTTC.

The V and J genes are TRBV14 and TRBJ1-3; 7 bases are a match to TRBD1. This CDR3 is 15 amino acids long. V trimming: 4 bases; J trimming: 1 base; junction bases outside the gene matches: 4. Germline-derived CDR1 and CDR2 are SGHDN and FVKESK. The CDR3 DNA reads TGTGCCAGCAGCCGAGACAGGGCTTCTGGAAACACCATATATTTT. Its protein product is CASSRDRASGNTIYF.

The rearrangement uses TRBV4-3 and TRBJ2-7, with 7 nucleotides matching TRBD1. Germline V lookup: CDR1 LGHNA, CDR2 YSLEER. V lost 4 bases, J lost 6 bases, and 15 bases stayed unmatched. This CDR3 comprises 16 residues. This chain's CDR3 is CASSPTPSNEGAEQYF. In nucleotides, the CDR3 is TGCGCCAGCAGCCCCACACCCAGTAACGAGGGGGCCGAGCAGTACTTC.

This clone turned up a few times. The chain joins TRBV19 to TRBJ1-1, with unresolved D. Germline V lookup: CDR1 LNHDA, CDR2 SQIVND (reference sequence). Trimming cost V 3 bases and J 3 bases, with 8 bases left between them. This CDR3 has 13 amino acids. As DNA, the CDR3 is TGTGCCAGTAGTATCAGATGGGACACTGAAGCTTTCTTT. Protein: CASSIRWDTEAFF.

This clone was observed once. V gene TRBV7-8 combines with J gene TRBJ2-2; 9 bases agree with TRBD1. V lost 5 bases and J lost 4; bases outside the gene matches: 5. Germline V gene data show CDR1 as SGHVS and CDR2 as FQNEAQ. The CDR3 consists of 15 residues. CDR3 sequence reads: CASSRRTGVTGELFF. Written as DNA, the CDR3 is TGTGCCAGCAGCAGACGGACAGGGGTCACCGGGGAGCTGTTTTTT.

This chain joins TRBV7-3 and TRBJ2-2; D might be TRBD1 (6 bases). CDR3 size: 15 residues. Germline lookup yields CDR1 SGHTA and CDR2 FQGTGA. V gave up 5 bases and J gave up 7 bases, with 17 bases separating them. In DNA form, the CDR3 reads TGTGCCAGCAGCCCCCTCCAGGGGCAGGGCGGGGAGCTGTTTTTT. Its protein is CASSPLQGQGGELFF.

The chain employs TRBV6-5 and TRBJ1-1; D call uncertain. The CDR3 is 15 residues long. Germline V CDR1 and CDR2: MNHEY, SVGAGI. V lost 2 bases and J lost 1, with 11 bases in between. The CDR3 protein is CASSYLASGNTEAFF. The CDR3 DNA sequence: TGTGCCAGCAGTTACCTCGCCTCGGGGAACACTGAAGCTTTCTTT.